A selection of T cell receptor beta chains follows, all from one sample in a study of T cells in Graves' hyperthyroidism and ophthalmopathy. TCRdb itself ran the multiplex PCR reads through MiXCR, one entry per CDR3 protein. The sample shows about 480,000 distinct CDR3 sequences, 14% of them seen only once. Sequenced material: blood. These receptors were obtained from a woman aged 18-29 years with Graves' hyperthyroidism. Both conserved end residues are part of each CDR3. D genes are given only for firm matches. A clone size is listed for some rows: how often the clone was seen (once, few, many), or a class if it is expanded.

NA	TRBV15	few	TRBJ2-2	CATSDGTWDTGELFF	TGTGCCACCAGCGACGGGACCTGGGACACCGGGGAGCTGTTTTTT
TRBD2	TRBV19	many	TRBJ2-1	CASSIRLAGSSYNEQFF	TGTGCCAGTAGTATCAGACTAGCGGGGAGCTCCTACAATGAGCAGTTCTTC
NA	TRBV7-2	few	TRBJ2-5	CASSSGPLGGTQYF	TGTGCCAGCAGCTCCGGACCTCTCGGCGGGACCCAGTACTTC
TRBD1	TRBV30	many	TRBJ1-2	CAWSPDRGNYGYTF	TGTGCCTGGAGTCCGGACAGGGGCAACTATGGCTACACCTTC
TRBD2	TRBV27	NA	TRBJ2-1	CASSPAAGGYNEQFF	TGTGCCAGCAGTCCCGCAGCGGGAGGGTACAATGAGCAGTTCTTC
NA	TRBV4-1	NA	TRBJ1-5	CASSQVSGNSNQPQHF	TGCGCCAGCAGCCAAGTTTCGGGAAATAGCAATCAGCCCCAGCATTTT
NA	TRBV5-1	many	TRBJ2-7	CASSLGTASYEQYF	TGCGCCAGCAGCTTGGGGACAGCTTCCTACGAGCAGTACTTC
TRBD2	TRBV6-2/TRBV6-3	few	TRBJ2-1	CASRNLADFYNEQFF	TGTGCCAGCAGAAACCTAGCGGACTTTTACAATGAGCAGTTCTTC
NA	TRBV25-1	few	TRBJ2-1	CASRQSFSSYNEQFF	TGTGCCAGCAGGCAATCGTTCAGCTCCTACAATGAGCAGTTCTTC
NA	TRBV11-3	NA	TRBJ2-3	CASSLDNLAQFTDTQYF	TGTGCCAGCAGCTTAGATAACCTAGCCCAATTCACAGATACGCAGTATTTT
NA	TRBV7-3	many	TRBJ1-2	CASSLAANDPVGYTF	TGTGCCAGCAGCTTAGCAGCCAACGACCCGGTTGGCTACACCTTC
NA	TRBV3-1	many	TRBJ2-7	CASSQAYEQYF	TGTGCCAGCAGCCAAGCCTACGAGCAGTACTTC
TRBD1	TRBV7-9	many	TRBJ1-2	CASSLAGTGLIRGYTF	TGTGCCAGCAGCTTAGCGGGGACAGGGTTAATTCGCGGCTACACCTTC
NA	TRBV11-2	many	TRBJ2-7	CASSLSEGQEQYF	TGTGCCAGCAGCTTATCTGAGGGTCAGGAGCAGTACTTC
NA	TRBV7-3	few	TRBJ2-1	CASSSVSDEQFF	TGTGCCAGCAGCTCTGTCAGTGATGAGCAGTTCTTC
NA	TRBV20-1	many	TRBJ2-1	CSAFSPGVPRNEQFF	TGCAGTGCTTTCTCTCCAGGGGTCCCCCGGAATGAGCAGTTCTTC
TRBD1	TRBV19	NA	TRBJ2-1	CASIKTGGPYNEQFF	TGTGCCAGTATTAAAACAGGGGGCCCCTACAATGAGCAGTTCTTC
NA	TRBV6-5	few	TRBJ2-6	CASSYGNLISGANVLTF	TGTGCCAGCAGTTACGGCAACCTTATCTCTGGGGCCAACGTCCTGACTTTC
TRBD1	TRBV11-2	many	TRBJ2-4	CASSREPGQGFDIQYF	TGTGCCAGCAGCCGCGAACCGGGACAGGGTTTCGACATTCAGTACTTC
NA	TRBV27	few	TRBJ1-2	CASSLQGFGYYGYTF	TGTGCCAGCAGTTTACAGGGGTTCGGGTACTATGGCTACACCTTC
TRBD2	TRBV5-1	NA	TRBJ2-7	CASTRGGGTSAAYEQYF	TGCGCCAGCACCCGGGGGGGGGGGACTAGCGCCGCGTACGAGCAGTACTTC
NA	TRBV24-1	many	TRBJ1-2	CATSGDKRANYGYTF	TGTGCCACCAGTGGGGATAAGAGGGCTAACTATGGCTACACCTTC
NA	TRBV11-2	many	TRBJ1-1	CASSPQGPGQTPKNTEAFF	TGTGCCAGCAGTCCCCAGGGACCAGGCCAAACTCCTAAGAACACTGAAGCTTTCTTT
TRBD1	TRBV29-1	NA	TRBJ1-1	CSAGTGGTEAFF	TGCAGCGCCGGGACAGGGGGAACTGAAGCTTTCTTT
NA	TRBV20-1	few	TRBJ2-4	CSARWLAKNIQYF	TGCAGTGCGCGGTGGTTAGCCAAAAACATTCAGTACTTC
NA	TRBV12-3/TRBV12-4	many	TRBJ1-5	CASRAGSSNQPQHF	TGTGCCAGCAGAGCGGGTTCAAGCAATCAGCCCCAGCATTTT
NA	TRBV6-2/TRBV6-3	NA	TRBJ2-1	CASSYSFFGRALYSYNEQFF	TGTGCCAGCAGTTACTCATTTTTCGGCAGGGCACTTTACTCCTACAATGAGCAGTTCTTC
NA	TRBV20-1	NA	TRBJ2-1	CSARGGSSCNEQFF	TGCAGTGCTAGGGGGGGAAGCTCCTGCAATGAGCAGTTCTTC
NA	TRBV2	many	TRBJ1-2	CASGRGYTF	TGTGCCAGCGGTAGGGGCTACACCTTC
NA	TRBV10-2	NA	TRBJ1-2	CASSESFGERYGYTF	TGCGCCAGCAGTGAGTCGTTCGGGGAACGGTATGGCTACACCTTC
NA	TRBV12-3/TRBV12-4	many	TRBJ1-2	CASSLNYGYTF	TGTGCCAGCAGTTTAAACTATGGCTACACCTTC
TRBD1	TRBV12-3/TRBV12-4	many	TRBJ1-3	CASSFRGDLSGNTIYF	TGTGCCAGCAGTTTCAGGGGGGACCTCTCTGGAAACACCATATATTTT
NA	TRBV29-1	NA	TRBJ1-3	CSVVESRSRSGNTIYF	TGCAGCGTTGTGGAGAGCCGATCCCGCAGTGGAAACACCATATATTTT
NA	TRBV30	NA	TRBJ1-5	CAWSPSGQPQHF	TGTGCCTGGAGTCCCTCGGGTCAGCCCCAGCATTTT
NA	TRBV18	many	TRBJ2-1	CASSPGTESSYNEQFF	TGTGCCAGCTCACCAGGGACCGAGAGCTCCTACAATGAGCAGTTCTTC
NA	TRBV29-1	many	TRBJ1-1	CSVAGRLNTEAFF	TGCAGCGTGGCGGGACGGCTTAACACTGAAGCTTTCTTT
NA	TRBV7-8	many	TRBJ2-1	CASSLNRGGSYNEQFF	TGTGCCAGCAGCCTAAACAGGGGAGGCTCCTACAATGAGCAGTTCTTC
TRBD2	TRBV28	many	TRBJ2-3	CASSSLAGRDDTQYF	TGTGCCAGCAGTTCCTTAGCGGGGAGAGACGATACGCAGTATTTT
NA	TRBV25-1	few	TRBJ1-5	CASSEIGGDQPQHF	TGTGCCAGCAGTGAAATTGGTGGGGATCAGCCCCAGCATTTT
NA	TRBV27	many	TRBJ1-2	CASVPTSRGEGYGYTF	TGTGCCAGCGTACCTACCTCGAGGGGCGAGGGCTATGGCTACACCTTC
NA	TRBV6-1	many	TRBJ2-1	CASSPTGEAYNEQFF	TGTGCCAGCAGTCCTACTGGGGAGGCCTACAATGAGCAGTTCTTC
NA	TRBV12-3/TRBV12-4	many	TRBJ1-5	CASSLAEYSNQPQHF	TGTGCCAGCAGTTTAGCGGAATATAGCAATCAGCCCCAGCATTTT
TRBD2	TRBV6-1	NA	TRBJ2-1	CASSLRVAGFGDNEQFF	TGTGCCAGCAGCCTCAGGGTAGCGGGATTCGGGGACAATGAGCAGTTCTTC
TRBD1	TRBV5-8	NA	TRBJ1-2	CASSPLGFRDSYGYTF	TGTGCCAGCAGCCCCCTCGGGTTCCGGGACAGCTATGGCTACACCTTC
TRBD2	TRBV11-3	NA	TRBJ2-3	CASSSASGRTDTQYF	TGTGCCAGCAGTTCCGCTAGCGGGCGGACAGATACGCAGTATTTT
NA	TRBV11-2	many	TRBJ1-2	CASSPTRGSGYGYTF	TGTGCCAGCAGCCCCACCAGGGGTTCGGGCTATGGCTACACCTTC
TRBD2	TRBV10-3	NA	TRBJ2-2	CAISYGGKGRDTGELFF	TGTGCCATCTCTTACGGGGGGAAGGGAAGGGACACCGGGGAGCTGTTTTTT
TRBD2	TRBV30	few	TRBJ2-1	CAWSGTSGAYNEQFF	TGTGCCTGGAGTGGGACTAGCGGGGCCTACAATGAGCAGTTCTTC
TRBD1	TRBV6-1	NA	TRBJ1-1	CASGGQRNTEAFF	TGTGCCAGCGGGGGACAGAGGAACACTGAAGCTTTCTTT
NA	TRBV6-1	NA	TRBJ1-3	CASRQFRESGNTIYF	TGTGCCAGTCGGCAATTCAGGGAGTCTGGAAACACCATATATTTT
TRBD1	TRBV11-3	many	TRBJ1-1	CASSFYWDRGVLRAFF	TGTGCCAGCAGCTTCTATTGGGACAGGGGCGTCTTGCGGGCTTTCTTT
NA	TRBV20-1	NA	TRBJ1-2	CSARDSRGAPYGYTF	TGCAGTGCTAGAGATAGTCGGGGCGCCCCTTATGGCTACACCTTC